These 30 T cell receptor beta chains came from one sample sequenced in a study of blood T cell repertoires in COVID-19. The repertoire was sequenced with immunoSEQ multiplex PCR; TCRdb's copy has only in-frame clones and lacks some. The profile shows approximately 70,000 clones, 70% to 90% of them singletons. The material sequenced was peripheral blood. All receptors derive from a woman aged 55-70 years with acute or convalescent COVID-19.

The rearrangement links TRBV21-1 to TRBJ1-5; the DNA was not used to check the table's D call, TRBD1. TRBV21-1 is given as a pseudogene. The CDR3 runs to 17 residues. DNA for the CDR3: TGTGCCAGCAGCCAGACCCCCAGGGGGCCTCGGGATCAGCCCCAGCATTTT. Translated, it gives CASSQTPRGPRDQPQHF.

J is TRBJ2-7 and V is TRBV11-2; TRBD1 aligns across 7 bases. Germline trimming cut 3 bases from V and 0 bases from J; bases unmatched to any gene: 2. The CDR3 runs to 14 residues. CDR1 is SGHAT and CDR2 is FQNNGV in the germline V gene. CDR3 in amino acids: CASSLGQFSYEQYV. As DNA, the CDR3 is TGTGCCAGCAGCTTGGGACAGTTCTCCTACGAGCAGTACGTC.

V is TRBV28 and J is TRBJ1-2; D unclear. Germline lookup yields CDR1 MDHEN and CDR2 SYDVKM. The CDR3 sequence is 12 residues long. Trimming removed 6 bases from V and 4 bases from J, with 9 bases in between. CDR3 region: CASRPGFYGYTF. The CDR3 DNA reads as TGTGCCAGCAGGCCCGGGTTCTATGGCTACACCTTC.

The CDR3 spells CSAIKGGKLFF. Written as DNA, the CDR3 is TGCAGTGCAATTAAAGGGGGAAAACTGTTTTTT. This chain connects TRBV20-1 to TRBJ1-4, with a weak D call TRBD1 (6 bases). CDR1 is DFQATT and CDR2 is SNEGSKA in the germline V gene (reference sequence). V dropped 6 bases and J dropped 10 bases, with 12 bases sitting between them. This CDR3 spans 11 amino acids.

The chain joins TRBV4-2 to TRBJ2-1, with D perhaps TRBD2 (6 bases). Looked up from germline, CDR1 is LGHNA and CDR2 is YNFKEQ. Trimming stripped 4 bases from V and 10 bases from J, with 20 bases between. The CDR3 loop spans 15 amino acids. The CDR3 DNA follows: TGTGCCAGCAGCCGGCGGGACGGACGTTCGGGGGAGCAGTTCTTC. Its protein product is CASSRRDGRSGEQFF.

This chain links TRBV7-2 with TRBJ1-1; D unclear. Germline V gene data show CDR1 as SGHTA and CDR2 as FQGNSA. The V end was cut by 7 bases, the J end by 3 bases, with 12 bases between. This CDR3 is built from 13 residues. The CDR3 DNA is TGTGCCAGCACCATTATAGTAGACACTGAAGCTTTCTTT. It encodes CASTIIVDTEAFF.

This clone was recorded once. The J gene is TRBJ2-5, the V gene TRBV29-1, with D perhaps TRBD1 (5 bases). The CDR3 consists of 12 residues. Germline V gives CDR1 SQVTM, CDR2 ANQGSEA. Trimming left V 8 bases short and J 7 bases short, with 17 bases between. CDR3 protein: CSFRPGQGTQYF. CDR3 coding DNA: TGCAGCTTTAGGCCAGGCCAGGGGACCCAGTACTTC.

The gene calls are TRBV12-3 or TRBV12-4 and TRBJ2-7; D not certain. Trimming stripped 7 bases from V and 0 bases from J, with 10 bases between. The CDR3 runs to 13 residues. The CDR3 nucleotides are TGTGCCAGCAAGACTGCAAGCTCCTACGAGCAGTACGTC. The encoded protein is CASKTASSYEQYV.

The rearrangement links TRBV6-6 to TRBJ2-1; 15 positions agree with TRBD2. The CDR3 is 18 amino acids. Trimming took 5 bases from V and 6 from J; bases not matched to a gene: 11. Germline CDR1 is MNHNY and CDR2 is SVGAGI (reference sequence). The CDR3 here is CASSPRGLAGGLVNEQFF. CDR3 DNA: TGTGCCAGCAGTCCTCGTGGACTAGCGGGGGGGCTGGTCAATGAGCAGTTCTTC.

The genes are TRBV5-4 and TRBJ1-3; the D gene is possibly TRBD1 (5 bases). This CDR3 is built from 15 residues. Per the germline V gene, CDR1 is SGHNT and CDR2 is YYREEE (reference sequence). V was pared by 3 bases and J by 2 bases, with 12 bases between. The chain's CDR3 is CASSSYQGPGNTIYF. CDR3 sequence (DNA): TGTGCCAGCAGCTCCTATCAGGGTCCTGGAAACACCATATATTTT. Based on the CDR3 plus reference TRBV5-4 and TRBJ1-3, the full variable domain is ETGVTQSPTHLIKTRGQQVTLRCSSQSGHNTVSWYQQALGQGPQFIFQYYREEENGRGNFPPRFSGLQFPNYSSELNVNALELDDSALYLCASSSYQGPGNTIYFGEGSWLTVV.

About this clone itself: This CDR3 is also generated by other DNA sequences in the sample. The chain links TRBV9 to TRBJ1-3; 9 bases map to TRBD1. This CDR3 is 14 amino acids long. CDR1 is SGDLS and CDR2 is YYNGEE in the germline V gene. Germline trimming cut 2 bases from V and 3 bases from J; bases unmatched to any gene: 0. The CDR3 nucleotides are TGTGCCAGCAGCGTGGGACAGGGTGGAAACACCATATATTTT. Protein: CASSVGQGGNTIYF.

The chain has TRBV6-5 and TRBJ2-1, with D possibly matching TRBD2 (5 bases). Trimming shortened V by 0 bases and J by 5 bases, and 14 bases separated the two germline ends. This CDR3 contains 16 residues. The V gene's germline CDR1 is MNHEY and CDR2 SVGAGI. The CDR3 loop reads CASSYSVGEMDNEQFF. For the CDR3, the DNA is TGTGCCAGCAGTTACTCTGTGGGAGAAATGGACAATGAGCAGTTCTTC.

Notes on this clone: A junction boundary mismatches the germline segment, possibly from a read error. The chain is built from TRBV7-2 and TRBJ2-1; tentative D call: TRBD2 (7 bases). Per germline, CDR1 SGHTA and CDR2 FQGNSA. This CDR3 contains 12 residues. The CDR3 region has the DNA TGTGCCAGCAGCTTAGCGCGCGGGGGCCTGCTCTTC. It encodes CASSLARGGLLF.

The J gene is TRBJ1-1, the V gene TRBV19; the D gene is possibly TRBD1 (6 bases). From germline, CDR1 is LNHDA and CDR2 SQIVND (reference sequence). V was cut by 6 bases and J by 0 bases, with 11 bases left in between. The CDR3 totals 14 residues. In DNA form, the CDR3 reads TGTGCCAGTAGCAGGGGACGATTGAACACTGAAGCTTTCTTT. It codes for CASSRGRLNTEAFF.

The chain carries TRBV5-1 and TRBJ1-1; no firm D call. CDR3 length: 13 residues. The V and J ends lost 1 base and 7 bases respectively, with 11 bases between them. CDR1 SGHRS and CDR2 YFSETQ come from the germline V gene. The CDR3 sequence: CASSLRSGDEAFF. As DNA, the CDR3 is TGCGCCAGCAGCTTGCGGTCCGGGGATGAAGCTTTCTTT.

The CDR3 spells CASSGASGTVPYEQYV. In DNA form, the CDR3 reads TGTGCCAGCAGCGGAGCCTCCGGGACAGTCCCTTACGAGCAGTACGTC. The genes are TRBV7-8 and TRBJ2-7, with 7 bases lining up with TRBD1. J was trimmed by 4 bases and V by 5 bases; bases with no gene match: 14. Germline CDR1 SGHVS, CDR2 FQNEAQ. The CDR3 consists of 16 residues.

This chain connects TRBV19 to TRBJ1-2, with TRBD1 identical over 9 bases. This CDR3 is built from 16 residues. V gave up 3 bases and J gave up 5 bases; unmatched junction bases: 10. The germline CDR1 and CDR2 sequences are LNHDA and SQIVND (reference sequence). CDR3 loop: CASSIGGTGTGYGYTF. In nucleotides, the CDR3 is TGTGCCAGTAGTATCGGGGGGACAGGGACTGGATATGGCTACACCTTC.

This chain connects TRBV3-1 (or the pseudogene TRBV3-2) to TRBJ1-1, with a tentative D call TRBD1 (6 bases). The CDR3 spans 13 residues. The germline V gene encodes CDR1 LGHDT and CDR2 YNNKEL (reference sequence). V was clipped by 3 bases and J by 7 bases, with 12 bases between them. CDR3 bases: TGTGCCAGCAGCCAGCAAGGGGGTCATGAAGCTTTCTTT. It is translated as CASSQQGGHEAFF.

This chain links TRBV5-1 with TRBJ2-1, with 7 positions matching TRBD1. The CDR3 spans 15 residues. The J segment lost 5 bases and the V segment lost 4 bases, leaving 9 bases of the junction unmatched. Germline CDR1 and CDR2: SGHRS and YFSETQ. CDR3 region: CASSPRGQINNEQFF. CDR3 nucleotide sequence: TGCGCCAGCAGCCCAAGGGGGCAGATTAACAATGAGCAGTTCTTC.

The CDR3 DNA reads TGTGCCAGCAGCTTAGAGGGGGGGAGCACAGATACGCAGTATTTT. Translation gives CASSLEGGSTDTQYF. This chain uses TRBV11-2 with TRBJ2-3; 7 nucleotides match TRBD2. J was trimmed by 0 bases and V by 0 bases; bases with no gene match: 0. The CDR3 contains 15 residues. The germline gives CDR1 SGHAT, CDR2 FQNNGV.

The table lists this clone with a few counts. The V call is TRBV6-5, the J call TRBJ1-1; D remains unclear. The germline V and J ends were trimmed by 7 bases and 6 bases, with 15 bases remaining between them. Germline V lookup: CDR1 MNHEY, CDR2 SVGAGI. CDR3 length: 13 amino acids. Here the CDR3 reads CASTLRGVAEAFF. In nucleotides, the CDR3 is TGTGCCAGCACCCTCCGCGGAGTCGCTGAAGCTTTCTTT.

The chain carries TRBV29-1 and TRBJ1-1; 11 bases are shared with TRBD1. The trim removed 7 bases at V and 4 bases at J, leaving 5 bases unmatched. Germline lookup yields CDR1 SQVTM and CDR2 ANQGSEA. The CDR3 has 13 residues. CDR3 coding DNA: TGCAGCGCTGGACAGGGGGCAGGCACTGAAGCTTTCTTT. Protein sequence: CSAGQGAGTEAFF.

The J gene is TRBJ2-3, the V gene TRBV5-1; TRBD2 agrees at 10 bases. The CDR3 is 16 amino acids. CDR1 and CDR2 (germline): SGHRS, YFSETQ. V gave up 2 bases and J gave up 0 bases; unmatched junction bases: 3. In DNA, the CDR3 is TGCGCCAGCAGCTTCCTGACTAGCGGGAGCACAGATACGCAGTATTTT. It is translated as CASSFLTSGSTDTQYF.

V gene TRBV2 combines with J gene TRBJ1-2; 8 bases are shared with TRBD1. V dropped 6 bases and J dropped 4; count of bases not matched to a gene: 13. The CDR3 has 16 amino acids. Germline CDR1 is SNHLY and CDR2 is FYNNEI. In nucleotides, the CDR3 is TGTGCCAGCAGCGGCACGGACAGGGAACTAGGCTATGGCTACACCTTC. Its protein product is CASSGTDRELGYGYTF. The whole variable domain, filled in from reference TRBV2 and TRBJ1-2, reads EPEVTQTPSHQVTQMGQEVILRCVPISNHLYFYWYRQILGQKVEFLVSFYNNEISEKSEIFDDQFSVERPDGSNFTLKIRSTKLEDSAMYFCASSGTDRELGYGYTFGSGTRLTVV.

This chain joins TRBV7-6 and TRBJ2-5; 13 bases fit TRBD2. The CDR3 spans 16 residues. Per the germline V gene, CDR1 is SGHVS and CDR2 is FNYEAQ. Unmatched junction bases numbered 4, after V lost 1 base and J lost 5 bases. Written as DNA, the CDR3 is TGTGCCAGCAGCTTAGTACTAGCGGGAGGGCTGGAGACCCAGTACTTC. It codes for CASSLVLAGGLETQYF.

This sequence joins TRBV18 and TRBJ2-5; D is uncertain. Germline-derived CDR1 and CDR2 are KGHSH and LQKENI. The CDR3 extends over 14 amino acids. Trimming took off 4 bases at V and 5 bases at J, with 14 bases between the two ends. This chain's CDR3 is CASSRIAGEETQYF. CDR3 bases: TGTGCCAGCTCACGAATAGCTGGTGAGGAGACCCAGTACTTC.

The chain links TRBV6-2 or TRBV6-3 to TRBJ2-5; no clear D. Germline V gene sequence: CDR1 MNHEY, CDR2 SVGEGT. CDR3 length: 14 residues. Trimming left V 1 base short and J 4 bases short, with 10 bases between. The CDR3 protein is CASSYLASAETQYF. The CDR3 DNA follows: TGTGCCAGCAGTTACTTAGCCAGCGCAGAGACCCAGTACTTC.

Turning to this clone: A junction end diverges from the germline sequence, so it may reflect a read error. Different DNA sequences within this sample yield the same CDR3. The chain couples TRBV6-5 to TRBJ1-1, with D hard to call. Looked up from germline, CDR1 is MNHEY and CDR2 is SVGAGI. This CDR3 has 13 amino acids. CDR3 in amino acids: CASSRGLNTEAFF. CDR3 coding DNA: TGTGCCAGCAGCCGCGGGTTGAACACTGAAGCTTTCTTC.

The genes are TRBV5-4 and TRBJ1-1; the D gene is possibly TRBD1 (5 bases). CDR1 and CDR2 from the germline V gene are SGHNT and YYREEE (reference sequence). This CDR3 has 15 residues. Trimming pared 0 bases from V and 3 bases from J, leaving 12 bases between. The CDR3 nucleotides are TGTGCCAGCAGCTTGGACCAGGGAAGGGACACTGAAGCTTTCTTT. Residues: CASSLDQGRDTEAFF.

The V and J genes are TRBV20-1 and TRBJ1-2; 7 positions match TRBD1. In germline, CDR1 is DFQATT, CDR2 SNEGSKA (reference sequence). Trimming cost V 3 bases and J 6 bases; bases outside gene matches: 7. The CDR3 is 13 amino acids. The CDR3 sequence is CSASDREGNGYTF. The CDR3 DNA reads TGCAGTGCTAGTGACAGGGAGGGAAATGGCTACACCTTC.